The 13 T cell receptor beta chains listed next were all sequenced from one sample in a study of CD8+CD57+ T cells in acquired aplastic anemia. For CDR3 and TCR beta VDJ profiling, genomic DNA was the template used. TCRdb re-called the reads with MiXCR, one entry per CDR3 protein. The data show hundreds of thousands of distinct CDR3 sequences, approximately 33% seen once. Sequencing was done on patients that had shown CD8+CD57+ cell expansion by flow cytometry. What was sequenced was sorted CD4+, CD8+, or CD8+CD57+ T cells (not recorded which) from PBMCs. These receptors all come from a human donor with aplastic anemia.

The gene calls are TRBV29-1 and TRBJ1-1; D is unresolved. Germline CDR1 reads SQVTM; CDR2 reads ANQGSEA. With 6 bases removed from V and 10 bases from J, the gap between germline ends came to 15 bases. This CDR3 comprises 11 residues. CDR3 bases: TGCAGCGTAACCGAGAGAAGTCGAGCTTTCTTT. It specifies CSVTERSRAFF. The full variable domain, completed using reference TRBV29-1 and TRBJ1-1, is SAVISQKPSRDICQRGTSLTIQCQVDSQVTMMFWYRQQPGQSLTLIATANQGSEATYESGFVIDKFPISRPNLTFSTLTVSNMSPEDSSIYLCSVTERSRAFFGQGTRLTVV.

This chain connects TRBV5-1 to TRBJ2-7; D tentatively reads TRBD1 or TRBD2 (5 bases each). The V gene's germline CDR1 is SGHRS and CDR2 YFSETQ. The CDR3 has 15 amino acids. V lost 4 bases and J lost 0, with 14 bases in between. CDR3 DNA sequence: TGCGCCAGCAGCGCAGCAGGGACGAGCTCCTACGAGCAGTACTTC. Translation gives CASSAAGTSSYEQYF.

This clonotype was counted between two and nine times. A much larger clonotype is one base distant, so this may be a read error. The conserved final phenylalanine or tryptophan is absent from the CDR3, which likely points to a read error. The chain recombines TRBV2 with TRBJ2-5; D not certain. With 3 bases removed from V and 5 bases from J, the gap between germline ends came to 7 bases. This CDR3 contains 12 residues. Germline CDR1 SNHLY, CDR2 FYNNEI. In DNA form, the CDR3 reads TGTGCCAGCAGTGAGGATGGGGAGACCCAGTACCTC. It yields the protein CASSEDGETQYL.

This clonotype was picked up many times. The J gene is TRBJ1-2, the V gene TRBV14; tentatively, D is TRBD1 (5 bases). Germline-derived CDR1 and CDR2 are SGHDN and FVKESK. V was trimmed by 0 bases and J by 7 bases, leaving 6 bases between them. The CDR3 extends over 12 amino acids. CDR3 loop: CASSQEGLGYTF. CDR3 coding DNA: TGTGCCAGCAGCCAAGAGGGACTTGGCTACACCTTC.

V and J are TRBV20-1 and TRBJ2-7, with D maybe TRBD1 (6 bases). Germline V gene data show CDR1 as DFQATT and CDR2 as SNEGSKA (reference sequence). This CDR3 has 16 amino acids. Deletions cut 5 bases from V and 0 bases from J, with 20 bases between. CDR3 DNA: TGCAGTGCTCTTGACCCTGGGGGCCCTCGCTCCTACGAGCAGTACTTC. It codes for CSALDPGGPRSYEQYF.

This chain connects TRBV7-9 to TRBJ2-2; 8 bases align to TRBD2. The J segment lost 7 bases and the V segment lost 1 base, leaving 8 bases of the junction unmatched. Germline CDR1 is SEHNR and CDR2 is FQNEAQ (reference sequence). There are 16 residues in the CDR3. This chain's CDR3 is CASSLGPGGPVGELFF. The DNA of the CDR3 is TGTGCCAGCAGCTTAGGTCCGGGAGGGCCTGTCGGGGAGCTGTTTTTT.

The gene calls are TRBV15 and TRBJ2-7, with 9 bases aligning to TRBD2. Germline V CDR1 and CDR2: LNHNV, YYDKDF (reference sequence). This CDR3 is 15 amino acids long. V lost 1 base, J lost 4 bases, and 5 bases stayed unmatched. This CDR3 reads CATSRGLAAIYEQYF. CDR3 nucleotides: TGTGCCACCAGCAGAGGACTAGCGGCCATTTACGAGCAGTACTTC.

A word on this clonotype: A much larger clone lies one base from this, so it may be a read error. Because the CDR3 is missing its conserved closing phenylalanine or tryptophan, this is likely a read error. This chain links TRBV27 with TRBJ1-2; 9 bases match TRBD1. Germline V gives CDR1 MNHEY, CDR2 SMNVEV (reference sequence). J gave up 5 bases and V 8 bases, and 6 bases lay outside the gene matches. CDR3 length: 13 amino acids. DNA for the CDR3: TGTGCCAGCGGGGACAGGGCAAGTTATGGCTACACCTCC. Its translation is CASGDRASYGYTS.

This clonotype has more than one count but fewer than ten. Just one base apart from a much larger clone, this may be a read error. V gene TRBV25-1 combines with J gene TRBJ2-1, with 7 bases lining up with TRBD2. Germline CDR1 MGHDK, CDR2 SYGVNS. The CDR3 loop spans 14 amino acids. CDR3 sequence: CAGSEPGGVDEQFF. CDR3 DNA sequence: TGTGCCGGCAGTGAACCGGGGGGAGTCGATGAGCAGTTCTTC.

This clonotype was observed a few times. V gene TRBV25-1 combines with J gene TRBJ1-6; tentatively, D is TRBD1 (6 bases). Germline CDR1 is MGHDK and CDR2 is SYGVNS. The CDR3 has 14 residues. V lost 6 bases, J lost 6 bases, and 12 bases lay in between. The CDR3 reads CASRMGGLNSPLHF. The CDR3 nucleotides are TGTGCCAGCAGAATGGGGGGCCTTAATTCACCCCTCCACTTT.

V is TRBV12-3 or TRBV12-4 and J is TRBJ2-7, with TRBD1 matching over 10 bases. After removal of 6 bases from V and 1 base from J, the junction contained 6 bases not matched to a gene. The CDR3 sequence is 15 residues long. CDR3 sequence reads: CASSLRDRGSYEQYF. The CDR3 bases are TGTGCCAGCAGCCTCCGGGACAGGGGATCCTACGAGCAGTACTTC.

The J gene is TRBJ1-2, the V gene TRBV9, with 11 bases fitting TRBD1. The length of the CDR3 is 14 residues. Germline V gene lookup returns CDR1 SGDLS and CDR2 YYNGEE. V lost 3 bases to trimming and J lost 7 bases; unmatched junction nucleotides: 5. The DNA for the CDR3 is TGTGCCAGCAGCGCAGGACAGGGGGCAGTTGGCTACACCTTC. This encodes CASSAGQGAVGYTF.

The chain couples TRBV7-2 to TRBJ2-1, with D possibly TRBD1 on 5 matching bases. The CDR3 runs 16 residues. From germline, CDR1 is SGHTA and CDR2 FQGNSA. The germline V and J ends were trimmed by 0 bases and 4 bases, with 13 bases remaining between them. CDR3 loop: CASSLAGAFAYNEQFF. In nucleotides, the CDR3 is TGTGCCAGCAGCTTAGCAGGGGCCTTTGCGTACAATGAGCAGTTCTTC.